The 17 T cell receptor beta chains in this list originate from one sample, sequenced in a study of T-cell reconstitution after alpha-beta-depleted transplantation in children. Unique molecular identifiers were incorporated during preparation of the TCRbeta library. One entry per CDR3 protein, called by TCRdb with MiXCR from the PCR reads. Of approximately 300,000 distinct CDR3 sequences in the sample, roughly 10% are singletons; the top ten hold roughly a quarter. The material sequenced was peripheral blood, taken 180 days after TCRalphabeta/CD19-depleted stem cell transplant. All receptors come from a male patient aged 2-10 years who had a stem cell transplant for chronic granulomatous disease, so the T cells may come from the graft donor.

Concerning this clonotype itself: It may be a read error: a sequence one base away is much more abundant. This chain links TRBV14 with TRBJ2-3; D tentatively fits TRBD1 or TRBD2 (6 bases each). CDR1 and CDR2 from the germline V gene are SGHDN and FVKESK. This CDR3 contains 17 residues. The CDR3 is CASSQVQVGGRADTQDF. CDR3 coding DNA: TGTGCCAGCAGCCAAGTACAGGTTGGGGGGCGAGCAGATACGCAGGATTTT.

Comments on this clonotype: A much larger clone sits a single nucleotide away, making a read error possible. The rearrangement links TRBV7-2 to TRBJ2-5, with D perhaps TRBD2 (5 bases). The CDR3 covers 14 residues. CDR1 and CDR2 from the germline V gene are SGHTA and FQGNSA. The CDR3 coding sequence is TGTGCCAGCAGCTTATTAGCAGGTAGCGAGACCCCGTACTTC. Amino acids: CASSLLAGSETPYF.

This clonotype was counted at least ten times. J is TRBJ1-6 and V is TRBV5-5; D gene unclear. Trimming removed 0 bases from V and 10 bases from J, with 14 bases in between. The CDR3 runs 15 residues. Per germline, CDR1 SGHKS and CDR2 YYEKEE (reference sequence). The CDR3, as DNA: TGTGCCAGCAGCTTGGAGCAGGATTGGTTCTCACCCCTCCACTTT. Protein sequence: CASSLEQDWFSPLHF. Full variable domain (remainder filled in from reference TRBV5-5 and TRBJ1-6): DAGVTQSPTHLIKTRGQQVTLRCSPISGHKSVSWYQQVLGQGPQFIFQYYEKEERGRGNFPDRFSARQFPNYSSELNVNALLLGDSALYLCASSLEQDWFSPLHFGNGTRLTVT.

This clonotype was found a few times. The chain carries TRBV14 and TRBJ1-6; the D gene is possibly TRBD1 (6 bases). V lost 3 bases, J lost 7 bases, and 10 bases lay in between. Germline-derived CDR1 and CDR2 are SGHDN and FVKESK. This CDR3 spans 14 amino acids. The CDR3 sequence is CASSHRGRNSPLHF. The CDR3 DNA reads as TGTGCCAGCAGCCACAGGGGAAGGAATTCACCCCTCCACTTT.

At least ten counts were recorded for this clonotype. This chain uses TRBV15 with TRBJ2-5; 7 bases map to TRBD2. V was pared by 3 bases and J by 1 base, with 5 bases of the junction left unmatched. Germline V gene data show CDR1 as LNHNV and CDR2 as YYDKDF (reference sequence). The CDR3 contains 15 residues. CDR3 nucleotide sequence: TGTGCCACCAGCAGTCAAACTAGCGTCCAAGAGACCCAGTACTTC. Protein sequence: CATSSQTSVQETQYF.

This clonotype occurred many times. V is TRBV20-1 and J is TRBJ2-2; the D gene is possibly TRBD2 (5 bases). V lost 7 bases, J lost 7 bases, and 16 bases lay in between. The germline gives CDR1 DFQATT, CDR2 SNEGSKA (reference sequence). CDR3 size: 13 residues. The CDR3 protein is CSVLLARRGELFF. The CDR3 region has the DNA TGCAGTGTTCTCCTAGCTCGGCGCGGGGAGCTGTTTTTT.

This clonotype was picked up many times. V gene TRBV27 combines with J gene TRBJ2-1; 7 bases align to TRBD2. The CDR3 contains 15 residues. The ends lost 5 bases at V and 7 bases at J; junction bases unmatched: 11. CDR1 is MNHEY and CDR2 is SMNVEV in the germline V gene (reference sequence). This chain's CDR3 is CASSGLGTKPNEQFF. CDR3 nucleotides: TGTGCCAGCAGTGGCCTCGGGACTAAACCGAATGAGCAGTTCTTC.

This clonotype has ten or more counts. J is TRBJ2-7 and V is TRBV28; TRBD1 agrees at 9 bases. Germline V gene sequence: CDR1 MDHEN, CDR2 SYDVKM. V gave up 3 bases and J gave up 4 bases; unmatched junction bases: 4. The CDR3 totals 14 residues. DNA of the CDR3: TGTGCCAGCAGTTTGGGGACAGGGCAATACGAGCAGTACTTC. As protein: CASSLGTGQYEQYF. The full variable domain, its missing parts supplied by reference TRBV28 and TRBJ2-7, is DVKVTQSSRYLVKRTGEKVFLECVQDMDHENMFWYRQDPGLGLRLIYFSYDVKMKEKGDIPEGYSVSREKKERFSLILESASTNQTSMYLCASSLGTGQYEQYFGPGTRLTVT.

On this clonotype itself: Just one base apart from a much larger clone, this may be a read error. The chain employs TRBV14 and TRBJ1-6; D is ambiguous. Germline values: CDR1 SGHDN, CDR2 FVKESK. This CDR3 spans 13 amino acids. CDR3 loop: CASSQYRNSPLYF. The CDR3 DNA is TGTGCCAGCAGCCAATATCGTAATTCACCCCTCTACTTT.

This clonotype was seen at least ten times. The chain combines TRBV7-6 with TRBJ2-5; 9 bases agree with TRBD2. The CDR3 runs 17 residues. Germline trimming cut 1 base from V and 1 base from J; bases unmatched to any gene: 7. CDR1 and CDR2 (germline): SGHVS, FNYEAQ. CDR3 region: CASSLDGGGGVQETQYF. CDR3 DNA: TGTGCCAGCAGCTTAGATGGAGGCGGGGGGGTCCAAGAGACCCAGTACTTC.

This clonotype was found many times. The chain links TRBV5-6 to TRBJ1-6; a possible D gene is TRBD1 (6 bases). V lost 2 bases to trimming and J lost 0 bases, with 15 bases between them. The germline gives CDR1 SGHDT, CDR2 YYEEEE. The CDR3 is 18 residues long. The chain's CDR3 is CASSLTDRLSSYNSPLHF. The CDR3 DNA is TGTGCCAGCAGCTTAACGGACAGACTGAGCTCCTATAATTCACCCCTCCACTTT.

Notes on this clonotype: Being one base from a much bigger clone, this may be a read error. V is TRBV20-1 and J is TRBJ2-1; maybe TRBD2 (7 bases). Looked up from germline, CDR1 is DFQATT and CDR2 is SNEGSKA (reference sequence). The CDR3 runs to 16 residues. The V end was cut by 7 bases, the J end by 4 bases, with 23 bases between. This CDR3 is CSVRSFGGPRYNEQFF. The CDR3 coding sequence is TGCAGTGTTAGGTCGTTCGGGGGGCCAAGGTACAATGAGCAGTTCTTC.

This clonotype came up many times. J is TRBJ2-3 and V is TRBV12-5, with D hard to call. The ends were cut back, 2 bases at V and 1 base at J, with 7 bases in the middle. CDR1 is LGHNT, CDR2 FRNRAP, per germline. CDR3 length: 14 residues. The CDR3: CASGLSDRTDTQYF. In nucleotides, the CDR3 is TGTGCTAGTGGTTTGTCGGACCGCACAGATACGCAGTATTTT.

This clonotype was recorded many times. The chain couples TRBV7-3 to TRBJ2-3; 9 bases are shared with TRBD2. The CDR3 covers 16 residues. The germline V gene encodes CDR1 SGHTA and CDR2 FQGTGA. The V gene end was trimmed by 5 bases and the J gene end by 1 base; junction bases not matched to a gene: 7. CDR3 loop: CASSKGLAWGTDTQYF. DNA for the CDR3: TGTGCCAGCAGCAAGGGACTAGCTTGGGGCACAGATACGCAGTATTTT.

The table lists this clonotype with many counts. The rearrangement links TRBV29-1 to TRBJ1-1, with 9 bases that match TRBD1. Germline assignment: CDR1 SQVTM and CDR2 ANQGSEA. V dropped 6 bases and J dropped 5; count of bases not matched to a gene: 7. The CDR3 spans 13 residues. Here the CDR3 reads CSVAQGARTEAFF. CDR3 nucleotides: TGCAGCGTGGCACAGGGGGCAAGGACTGAAGCTTTCTTT. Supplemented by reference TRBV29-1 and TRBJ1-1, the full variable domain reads SAVISQKPSRDICQRGTSLTIQCQVDSQVTMMFWYRQQPGQSLTLIATANQGSEATYESGFVIDKFPISRPNLTFSTLTVSNMSPEDSSIYLCSVAQGARTEAFFGQGTRLTVV.

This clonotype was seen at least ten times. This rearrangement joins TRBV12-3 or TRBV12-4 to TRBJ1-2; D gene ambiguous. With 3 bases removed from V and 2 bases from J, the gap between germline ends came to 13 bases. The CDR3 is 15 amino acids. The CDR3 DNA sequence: TGTGCCAGCAGTTTGTATCTCCGGGCGAACTATGGCTACACCTTC. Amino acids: CASSLYLRANYGYTF.

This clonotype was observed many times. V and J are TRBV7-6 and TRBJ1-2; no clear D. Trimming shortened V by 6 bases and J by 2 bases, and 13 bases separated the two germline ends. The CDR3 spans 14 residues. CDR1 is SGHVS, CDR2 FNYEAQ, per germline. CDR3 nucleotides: TGTGCCAGCAGTGTGAGAGGATCCAACTATGGCTACACCTTC. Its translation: CASSVRGSNYGYTF.